Below are 15 T cell receptor beta chains sequenced from a single sample in a study of a mutant IDH1 vaccine in newly diagnosed glioma. The data were produced by immunoSEQ multiplex PCR, yet TCRdb's version contains in-frame clones alone and is incomplete. The sample holds some 38,000 clones, 78% seen once. As to time point: baseline, week 1 (first vaccination visit). Treatment of the sample: pre-vaccination baseline after standard-of-care therapy. This specimen was PBMCs, taken from a glioma patient treated with radiotherapy, temozolomide or both. All receptors derive from a man aged 40-55 years with glioma. Some clones in this sample may be carry-over from other donors' samples.

The CDR3: CASSETGKEQYF. The CDR3 DNA follows: TGCGCCAGCAGTGAGACAGGGAAAGAGCAGTACTTC. The chain has TRBV10-2 and TRBJ2-7; weak D call: TRBD1 (6 bases). The CDR3 contains 12 residues. The germline gives CDR1 WSHSY, CDR2 SAAADI. Trimming removed 2 bases at V and 7 bases at J, with 9 bases between.

This chain links TRBV23-1 with TRBJ2-6, with TRBD1 matching over 10 bases. TRBV23-1 is reported as an ORF; its role is uncertain. J lost 2 bases, V lost 0 bases, and 4 bases had no gene match. There are 18 residues in the CDR3. CDR3 amino acids: CASSQSGTGAAGANVLTF. In DNA, the CDR3 is TGCGCCAGCAGTCAATCCGGGACAGGGGCGGCTGGGGCCAACGTCCTGACTTTC.

This clone was detected a few times. The chain carries TRBV5-6 and TRBJ1-1; D unresolved. Trimming stripped 3 bases from V and 9 bases from J, with 15 bases between. The germline V gene encodes CDR1 SGHDT and CDR2 YYEEEE. The CDR3 is made up of 13 amino acids. CDR3 DNA sequence: TGTGCCAGCAGCTCCTCTGGTTGGGGTAAAGCTTTCTTT. It yields the protein CASSSSGWGKAFF.

V usage is TRBV9 and J usage is TRBJ1-1; 8 bases match TRBD1. The CDR3 extends over 15 amino acids. Trimming at V came to 5 bases and at J to 3 bases, leaving 9 bases not matched to a gene. CDR1 is SGDLS, CDR2 YYNGEE, per germline. The CDR3, as DNA: TGTGCCAGCAGTACCAGGGGGCTTCCTTACACTGAAGCTTTCTTT. This translates into CASSTRGLPYTEAFF.

The chain recombines TRBV5-4 with TRBJ2-2; D is possibly TRBD1 or TRBD2 (5 bases each). Trimming left V 4 bases short and J 4 bases short, with 11 bases between. Germline V lookup: CDR1 SGHNT, CDR2 YYREEE (reference sequence). CDR3 size: 14 residues. This CDR3 reads CASSRTGGTGELFF. CDR3 DNA sequence: TGTGCCAGCAGCCGGACTGGGGGCACCGGGGAGCTGTTTTTT.

This chain connects TRBV5-6 to TRBJ2-7; D possibly corresponds to TRBD2 (7 bases). Trimming pared 4 bases from V and 3 bases from J, leaving 11 bases between. The CDR3 loop spans 13 amino acids. Per germline, CDR1 SGHDT and CDR2 YYEEEE. The CDR3 spells CASSEGGLYEQYF. CDR3 bases: TGTGCCAGCAGCGAGGGGGGGCTCTACGAGCAGTACTTC.

The rearrangement uses TRBV19 and TRBJ1-2; 8 positions agree with TRBD1. CDR1 and CDR2 from the germline V gene are LNHDA and SQIVND (reference sequence). This CDR3 is 15 amino acids long. V shed 7 bases, J shed 7 bases, and the junction held 14 bases outside the gene matches. The CDR3 DNA is TGTGCCAGTACCGCCGGTAGCAGGGGGCGCGGTGGCTACACCTTC. It codes for CASTAGSRGRGGYTF.

The chain links TRBV18 to TRBJ1-6; no definite D call. V shed 3 bases and J shed 10 bases, with 22 bases lying between them. The CDR3 loop spans 17 amino acids. The V gene's germline CDR1 is KGHSH and CDR2 LQKENI. CDR3 protein: CASSPVPNLLMGSPLHF. The CDR3 DNA is TGTGCCAGCTCACCGGTTCCTAACCTCTTAATGGGGTCACCCCTCCACTTT.

J is TRBJ2-6 and V is TRBV7-2; D unresolved. Trimming stripped 7 bases from V and 2 bases from J, with 6 bases between. Germline values: CDR1 SGHTA, CDR2 FQGNSA. The CDR3 loop spans 13 amino acids. In DNA, the CDR3 is TGTGCCAGCAACGTCCCTGGGGCCAACGTCCTGACTTTC. It yields the protein CASNVPGANVLTF.

On this clone: Other DNA sequences in this sample translate to the same CDR3. The CDR3 nucleotides read TGTGCCACCAGCAGAGATCGAGGGAGGGAGCAGTACTTC. This gives the protein CATSRDRGREQYF. The chain has TRBV15 and TRBJ2-7; a weak D match, TRBD2 (6 bases). V was clipped by 0 bases and J by 7 bases, with 10 bases between them. CDR1 and CDR2 (germline): LNHNV, YYDKDF (reference sequence). This CDR3 spans 13 amino acids.

The chain couples TRBV28 to TRBJ1-3, with D hard to call. The V and J ends lost 7 bases and 0 bases respectively, with 10 bases between them. Germline V lookup: CDR1 MDHEN, CDR2 SYDVKM. The CDR3 loop spans 14 amino acids. Written as DNA, the CDR3 is TGTGCCAGCAACCTGCGGGGCTCTGGAAACACCATATATTTT. It codes for CASNLRGSGNTIYF.

The chain is built from TRBV6-1 and TRBJ1-1, with 8 bases that match TRBD1. CDR1 is MNHNS and CDR2 is SASEGT in the germline V gene. There are 14 residues in the CDR3. V lost 2 bases and J lost 7; bases outside the gene matches: 6. CDR3: CASSESEDRVEAFF. CDR3 nucleotide sequence: TGTGCCAGCAGTGAATCGGAGGACAGGGTTGAAGCTTTCTTT.

V and J are TRBV7-9 and TRBJ1-1; D remains ambiguous. CDR1 is SEHNR, CDR2 FQNEAQ, per germline (reference sequence). V was cut by 5 bases and J by 4 bases, with 8 bases left in between. The CDR3 extends over 12 amino acids. The CDR3 DNA reads TGTGCCAGCAGCGTTCGAGGCACTGAAGCTTTCTTT. Amino acids: CASSVRGTEAFF.

V usage is TRBV6-5 and J usage is TRBJ1-5; tentative D call: TRBD1 (5 bases). The CDR3 spans 14 residues. Germline loops: CDR1 MNHEY, CDR2 SVGAGI. Trimming pared 6 bases from V and 0 bases from J, leaving 9 bases between. CDR3 amino acids: CASSPTDSNQPQHF. CDR3 nucleotide sequence: TGTGCCAGCAGCCCGACAGATAGCAATCAGCCCCAGCATTTT.

The chain has TRBV7-2 and TRBJ1-1; a possible D gene is TRBD1 (5 bases). Germline lookup yields CDR1 SGHTA and CDR2 FQGNSA. V lost 5 bases and J lost 6, with 28 bases in between. This CDR3 contains 18 residues. For the CDR3, the DNA is TGTGCCAGCAGCGAAAGGGCCTCGTTTCGGCAGGGAGGTTCTGAAGCTTTCTTT. It yields the protein CASSERASFRQGGSEAFF.